This T cell receptor beta chain was obtained from a study of response to subunit inactivated influenza vaccine. As for this clonotype: As yet, its antigen is unknown.

TCRdb fed the RT-PCR reads into MiXCR, producing one record per CDR3 protein. The top ten hold approximately 8.3% of the sample, which has more than 200,000 distinct CDR3 sequences, less than 15% seen once. Whole-study results and caveats: A suggestion made by the authors is that each seasonal influenza vaccination recruits few new T cells.

This CDR3 spans 17 amino acids. Between the trimmed V and J ends, which lost 4 bases and 2 bases, there was a span of 20 bases. Germline loops: CDR1 SGHVS, CDR2 FQNEAQ. The sequence came from a man aged 50-60 years who received an inactivated influenza vaccine. V and J are TRBV7-8 and TRBJ1-1; the D gene is possibly TRBD1 (5 bases). This specimen was non-naive T cells sorted from PBMCs, taken roughly 2 weeks before vaccination. CDR3 sequence (DNA): TGTGCCAGCAGCTCCCCCCTCGCCAGACAGAGTAACACTGAAGCTTTCTTT. It yields the protein CASSSPLARQSNTEAFF. Based on the CDR3 plus reference TRBV7-8 and TRBJ1-1, the full variable domain is GAGVSQSPRYKVAKRGQDVALRCDPISGHVSLFWYQQALGQGPEFLTYFQNEAQLDKSGLPSDRFFAERPEGSVSTLKIQRTQQEDSAVYLCASSSPLARQSNTEAFFGQGTRLTVV.